This TCR beta chain originates from a study of blood T cell repertoires in COVID-19. Overall study: Acute-phase and convalescent COVID-19 samples originated in the United States, Italy and Spain.

The repertoire was sequenced with immunoSEQ multiplex PCR; TCRdb's copy has only in-frame clones and lacks some. This sample has roughly 280,000 clones, with roughly nine tenths found just once. This study enrolled people aged roughly 18 to 90 from about 26 US geographic areas. Cohort placement rested on clinical history that participants reported themselves. The CDR3 spans 15 residues. Germline V gene lookup returns CDR1 SGHRS and CDR2 YFSETQ. The ends were cut back, 4 bases at V and 8 bases at J, with 18 bases in the middle. V is TRBV5-1 and J is TRBJ1-4; a possible D gene is TRBD1 (6 bases). Sequencing was done on a sample of PBMCs or T cells enriched from blood (not recorded which). This receptor was identified in a woman aged 18-35 years who had recovered from COVID-19. This CDR3 is CASSPGHLKIEKLFF. In DNA, the CDR3 is TGCGCCAGCAGCCCGGGACACTTAAAAATAGAAAAACTGTTTTTT.